The 26 T cell receptor beta chains below were found in one sample sequenced in a study of CD8+CD57+ T cells in acquired aplastic anemia. An expansion of CD8+CD57+ cells by flow cytometry had been shown in patients chosen for sequencing. Genomic DNA constituted the template upon which TCR beta VDJ and CDR3 profiling was performed. TCRdb redid the calling of the reads with MiXCR, one entry per CDR3 protein. Of approximately 80,000 distinct CDR3 sequences in the sample, roughly three quarters were seen once. Input material: sorted CD4+, CD8+, or CD8+CD57+ T cells (not recorded which) from PBMCs. The receptors here all came from a human donor with aplastic anemia.

The gene calls are TRBV2 and TRBJ2-1; D is undetermined. V was cut by 0 bases and J by 0 bases, with 9 bases left in between. Germline V lookup: CDR1 SNHLY, CDR2 FYNNEI. This CDR3 has 16 residues. CDR3: CASSEARVPSYNEQFF. The CDR3 nucleotides are TGTGCCAGCAGTGAAGCGAGAGTCCCCTCCTACAATGAGCAGTTCTTC.

A single count supports this clonotype. This rearrangement joins TRBV29-1 to TRBJ1-5; D remains unclear. The CDR3 length is 13 residues. Germline V gives CDR1 SQVTM, CDR2 ANQGSEA. Deletions cut 4 bases from V and 0 bases from J, with 7 bases between. CDR3 sequence reads: CSVGQDSNQPQHF. The CDR3 region has the DNA TGCAGCGTTGGGCAGGATAGCAATCAGCCCCAGCATTTT.

The chain recombines TRBV25-1 with TRBJ1-1; weak D call: TRBD1 (6 bases). Germline values: CDR1 MGHDK, CDR2 SYGVNS. Between the trimmed V and J ends, which lost 1 base and 0 bases, there was a span of 15 bases. CDR3 length equals 17 residues. CDR3 protein: CASSESRPGTMNTEAFF. The CDR3 DNA follows: TGTGCCAGCAGTGAATCGCGTCCCGGGACAATGAACACTGAAGCTTTCTTT.

V is TRBV2 and J is TRBJ2-3; 9 bases are shared with TRBD2. This CDR3 region has 15 residues. From germline, CDR1 is SNHLY and CDR2 FYNNEI. V shed 6 bases and J 4 bases; nucleotides not matched to a gene: 8. The CDR3 here is CASRAAGGLADTQYF. CDR3 nucleotide sequence: TGTGCCAGCAGGGCCGCGGGGGGGCTCGCAGATACGCAGTATTTT.

Comments on this clonotype: One end of the junction is discordant with germline, which a read error may explain. The chain links TRBV5-4 to TRBJ2-3, with D uncertain. Germline V CDR1 and CDR2: SGHNT, YYREEE (reference sequence). This CDR3 has 16 amino acids. CDR3 region: CASGLPTDPTADTQYF. The CDR3 DNA is TGTGCCAGCGGCTTGCCGACGGATCCTACGGCAGATACGCAGTATTTT. Filled out from reference TRBV5-4 and TRBJ2-3, the complete variable domain reads ETGVTQSPTHLIKTRGQQVTLRCSSQSGHNTVSWYQQALGQGPQFIFQYYREEENGRGNFPPRFSGLQFPNYSSELNVNALELDDSALYLCASGLPTDPTADTQYFGPGTRLTVL.

This chain uses TRBV19 with TRBJ1-1; D is unresolved. Trimming left V 8 bases short and J 3 bases short, with 22 bases between. Per the germline V gene, CDR1 is LNHDA and CDR2 is SQIVND (reference sequence). The CDR3 has 16 amino acids. The CDR3 here is CASCEWVGNEDTEAFF. CDR3 DNA sequence: TGTGCCAGTTGCGAGTGGGTCGGGAACGAGGACACTGAAGCTTTCTTT.

This clonotype was detected only a few times. The J gene is TRBJ2-1, the V gene TRBV20-1; no definite D call. Germline CDR1 and CDR2: DFQATT and SNEGSKA (reference sequence). V was trimmed by 0 bases and J by 8 bases, leaving 11 bases between them. This CDR3 comprises 13 residues. This CDR3 reads CSARDQEPYEQFF. In nucleotides, the CDR3 is TGCAGTGCTAGAGATCAGGAGCCGTATGAGCAGTTCTTC.

The chain links TRBV15 to TRBJ1-2; no clear D. Trimming left V 0 bases short and J 1 base short, with 6 bases between. Per the germline V gene, CDR1 is LNHNV and CDR2 is YYDKDF (reference sequence). CDR3 length equals 14 residues. CDR3 region: CATSRDLHNYGYTF. CDR3 in DNA: TGTGCCACCAGCAGAGATCTTCATAACTATGGCTACACCTTC.

The chain joins TRBV19 to TRBJ2-1; 8 bases are a match to TRBD1. This CDR3 has 12 amino acids. With 3 bases clipped from V and 10 bases from J, the junction kept 2 bases outside the gene matches. In germline, CDR1 is LNHDA, CDR2 SQIVND (reference sequence). This chain's CDR3 is CASSMGQAEQFF. The DNA of the CDR3 is TGTGCCAGTAGTATGGGACAGGCAGAGCAGTTCTTC.

This clonotype was detected a few times. V and J are TRBV10-3 and TRBJ2-1; 8 bases match TRBD2. The CDR3 is 16 residues long. Per germline, CDR1 ENHRY and CDR2 SYGVKD. The V gene end was trimmed by 0 bases and the J gene end by 5 bases; junction bases not matched to a gene: 6. CDR3 protein: CAISESWTSRDNEQFF. Written as DNA, the CDR3 is TGTGCCATCAGTGAGTCGTGGACTAGCCGCGACAATGAGCAGTTCTTC.

This chain uses TRBV7-2 with TRBJ1-6; 9 positions agree with TRBD1. Looked up from germline, CDR1 is SGHTA and CDR2 is FQGNSA. This CDR3 region has 13 residues. The V gene end was trimmed by 6 bases and the J gene end by 8 bases; junction bases not matched to a gene: 2. The CDR3 sequence is CASRGQGDSPLHF. The CDR3 nucleotides are TGTGCCAGCAGGGGACAGGGAGATTCACCCCTCCACTTT.

This clonotype was counted only a few times. This chain uses TRBV25-1 with TRBJ2-1, with 8 bases lining up with TRBD2. Germline trimming cut 6 bases from V and 4 bases from J; bases unmatched to any gene: 11. The V gene's germline CDR1 is MGHDK and CDR2 SYGVNS. The CDR3 is 16 residues long. CDR3 in amino acids: CASRAFTSGLYNEQFF. The CDR3 bases are TGTGCCAGCAGAGCCTTTACTAGCGGACTGTACAATGAGCAGTTCTTC.

The chain carries TRBV6-1 and TRBJ1-3; the match to TRBD1 covers 7 bases. V lost 6 bases and J lost 1; bases outside the gene matches: 6. The CDR3 length is 15 residues. Per the germline V gene, CDR1 is MNHNS and CDR2 is SASEGT. In nucleotides, the CDR3 is TGTGCCAGCAGACAGGGGTTTGAGTCTGGAAACACCATATATTTT. Translation gives CASRQGFESGNTIYF.

V usage is TRBV7-3 and J usage is TRBJ2-1; D possibly corresponds to TRBD2 (5 bases). The CDR3 runs to 15 residues. Germline lookup yields CDR1 SGHTA and CDR2 FQGTGA. The V end lost 2 bases, the J end lost 5 bases, and 13 bases lay between the germline ends. This chain's CDR3 is CASSLSRSGHNEQFF. CDR3 in DNA: TGTGCCAGCAGCTTATCCAGGAGCGGCCACAATGAGCAGTTCTTC.

This chain joins TRBV4-2 and TRBJ2-3; the D is unclear. Trimming took 4 bases from V and 0 from J, leaving 14 bases between them. CDR1 LGHNA and CDR2 YNFKEQ come from the germline V gene. The CDR3 is made up of 16 amino acids. In nucleotides, the CDR3 is TGTGCCAGCAGCCGCGCCCGACGGAGTAGCACAGATACGCAGTATTTT. Its translation is CASSRARRSSTDTQYF.

The rearrangement joins TRBV9 to TRBJ2-7; unclear D gene. V was pared by 4 bases and J by 4 bases, with 12 bases between. There are 13 residues in the CDR3. CDR1 and CDR2 from the germline V gene are SGDLS and YYNGEE. DNA for the CDR3: TGTGCCAGCAGCACGACACCTGATTACGAGCAGTACTTC. It codes for CASSTTPDYEQYF.

The rearrangement uses TRBV5-1 and TRBJ2-3; D unclear. From germline, CDR1 is SGHRS and CDR2 YFSETQ. V lost 2 bases to trimming and J lost 4 bases, with 11 bases between them. The CDR3 loop spans 14 amino acids. Here the CDR3 DNA reads TGCGCCAGCAGCTTATCCCCGCCTTCAGATACGCAGTATTTT. Protein sequence: CASSLSPPSDTQYF.

This clonotype occurred once. The rearrangement joins TRBV29-1 to TRBJ1-2, with D unclear. The CDR3 extends over 12 amino acids. Germline assignment: CDR1 SQVTM and CDR2 ANQGSEA. With 3 bases removed from V and 8 bases from J, the gap between germline ends came to 13 bases. The CDR3 sequence is CSVDALREGYTF. CDR3 nucleotide sequence: TGCAGCGTTGATGCTCTTAGGGAGGGCTACACCTTC. Supplemented by reference TRBV29-1 and TRBJ1-2, the full variable domain reads SAVISQKPSRDICQRGTSLTIQCQVDSQVTMMFWYRQQPGQSLTLIATANQGSEATYESGFVIDKFPISRPNLTFSTLTVSNMSPEDSSIYLCSVDALREGYTFGSGTRLTVV.

The chain couples TRBV19 to TRBJ2-7; weak D call: TRBD1 (6 bases). V shed 2 bases and J shed 4 bases, with 12 bases lying between them. The CDR3 has 14 amino acids. Germline V gene sequence: CDR1 LNHDA, CDR2 SQIVND (reference sequence). The CDR3 is CASSIQDRTYEQYF. CDR3 coding DNA: TGTGCCAGTAGTATACAGGACAGAACTTACGAGCAGTACTTC. Based on the CDR3 plus reference TRBV19 and TRBJ2-7, the full variable domain is DGGITQSPKYLFRKEGQNVTLSCEQNLNHDAMYWYRQDPGQGLRLIYYSQIVNDFQKGDIAEGYSVSREKKESFPLTVTSAQKNPTAFYLCASSIQDRTYEQYFGPGTRLTVT.

The chain joins TRBV5-1 to TRBJ2-3; D unclear. CDR1 SGHRS and CDR2 YFSETQ come from the germline V gene. V was trimmed by 0 bases and J by 2 bases, leaving 7 bases between them. This CDR3 comprises 14 residues. CDR3 coding DNA: TGCGCCAGCAGCTTGGACGGATCCACAGATACGCAGTATTTT. This gives the protein CASSLDGSTDTQYF.

The rearrangement uses TRBV15 and TRBJ2-1, with unresolved D. Trimming took 0 bases from V and 2 from J, leaving 11 bases between them. There are 16 residues in the CDR3. CDR1 LNHNV and CDR2 YYDKDF come from the germline V gene (reference sequence). CDR3 DNA: TGTGCCACCAGCAGAGAAGAAACAAGAACCTACAATGAGCAGTTCTTC. This encodes CATSREETRTYNEQFF. Combining the CDR3 with reference TRBV15 and TRBJ2-1 gives the whole variable domain DAMVIQNPRYQVTQFGKPVTLSCSQTLNHNVMYWYQQKSSQAPKLLFHYYDKDFNNEADTPDNFQSRRPNTSFCFLDIRSPGLGDTAMYLCATSREETRTYNEQFFGPGTRLTVL.

The chain links TRBV7-8 to TRBJ2-3; 9 positions agree with TRBD2. Per germline, CDR1 SGHVS and CDR2 FQNEAQ. This CDR3 is built from 14 residues. V dropped 3 bases and J dropped 6; count of bases not matched to a gene: 4. Written as DNA, the CDR3 is TGTGCCAGCAGCTTGCTAGCGGGGCCCGATACGCAGTATTTT. It yields the protein CASSLLAGPDTQYF.

This clonotype was observed once. The chain is built from TRBV7-7 and TRBJ2-7; no firm D call. V lost 5 bases and J lost 4, with 12 bases in between. This CDR3 has 13 residues. Germline loops: CDR1 SSHAT, CDR2 FNYEAQ (reference sequence). Written as DNA, the CDR3 is TGTGCCAGCAGCCAAGGCGTAGGGTACGAGCAGTACTTC. This gives the protein CASSQGVGYEQYF.

This clonotype was found a few times. This CDR3 reads CATSREQYGYTF. CDR3 sequence (DNA): TGTGCCACCAGCAGAGAACAGTACGGCTACACCTTC. The chain has TRBV15 and TRBJ1-2; no clear D gene. Germline values: CDR1 LNHNV, CDR2 YYDKDF (reference sequence). With 0 bases removed from V and 8 bases from J, the gap between germline ends came to 7 bases. This CDR3 has 12 amino acids.

V is TRBV4-3 and J is TRBJ2-3; TRBD2 matches 9 bases. CDR1 and CDR2 (germline): LGHNA, YSLEER. CDR3 length equals 16 residues. Germline trimming cut 1 base from V and 6 bases from J; bases unmatched to any gene: 8. The CDR3 nucleotides are TGCGCCAGCAGCCAAGCTCGGCTAGCGGGGATGGATACGCAGTATTTT. Encoded protein: CASSQARLAGMDTQYF.

The CDR3 bases are TGTGCCAGCAGTGCGGGACTTTTAAGCTCCTACGAGCAGTACTTC. It translates to CASSAGLLSSYEQYF. The chain employs TRBV12-3 or TRBV12-4 and TRBJ2-7; tentatively, D is TRBD2 (6 bases). The CDR3 is made up of 15 amino acids. V was pared by 5 bases and J by 0 bases, with 14 bases between.